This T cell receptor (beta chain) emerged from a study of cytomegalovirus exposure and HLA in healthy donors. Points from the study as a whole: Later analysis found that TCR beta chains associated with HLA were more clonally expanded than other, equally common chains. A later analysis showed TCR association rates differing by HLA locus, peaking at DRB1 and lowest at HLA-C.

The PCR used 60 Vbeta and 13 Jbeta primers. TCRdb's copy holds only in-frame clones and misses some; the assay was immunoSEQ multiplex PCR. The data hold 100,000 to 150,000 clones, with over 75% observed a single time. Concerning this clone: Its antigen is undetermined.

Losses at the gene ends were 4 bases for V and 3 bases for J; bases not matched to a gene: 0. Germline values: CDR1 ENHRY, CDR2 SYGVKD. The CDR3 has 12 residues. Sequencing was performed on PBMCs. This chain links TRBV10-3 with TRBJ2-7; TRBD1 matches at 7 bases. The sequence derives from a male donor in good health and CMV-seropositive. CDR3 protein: CAISGDSYEQYF. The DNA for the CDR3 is TGTGCCATCAGTGGGGACAGCTACGAGCAGTACTTC.